One sample yielded the 19 T cell receptor beta chains listed below, sequenced in a study of T cells in Graves' hyperthyroidism and ophthalmopathy. TCR beta CDR3 regions were amplified from RNA. The TCR CDR3 first-round RT-PCR relied on the HTBI primer set. TCRdb processed the multiplex PCR reads anew with MiXCR; each CDR3 protein has one entry. Altogether about 300,000 distinct CDR3 sequences are present, approximately 18% being singletons, with the ten largest covering under 45%. Sample: blood. The receptor set was obtained from a man aged 45-65 years with Graves' ophthalmopathy.

CDR3 sequence: CASSPMPGTNSGNTIYF. For the CDR3, the DNA is TGTGCCAGCTCACCAATGCCAGGGACCAACTCTGGAAACACCATATATTTT. The chain uses TRBV18 and TRBJ1-3, with D possibly matching TRBD1 (5 bases). Germline CDR1 is KGHSH and CDR2 is LQKENI. The CDR3 totals 17 residues. V dropped 2 bases and J dropped 0 bases, with 14 bases sitting between them.

This clonotype was detected ten times or more. This chain uses TRBV11-2 with TRBJ2-2; D may correspond to TRBD1 or TRBD2 (5 bases each). The germline gives CDR1 SGHAT, CDR2 FQNNGV. V lost 0 bases and J lost 0, with 26 bases in between. The CDR3 is 22 amino acids. The CDR3 reads CASSLDSTRMGDESANTGELFF. Here the CDR3 DNA reads TGTGCCAGCAGCTTAGATAGTACAAGAATGGGGGACGAATCCGCGAACACCGGGGAGCTGTTTTTT.

The chain recombines TRBV28 with TRBJ2-1; D gene ambiguous. Trimming took 2 bases from V and 13 from J, leaving 12 bases between them. In germline, CDR1 is MDHEN, CDR2 SYDVKM. The CDR3 is 12 residues long. CDR3 amino acids: CASSLGDHPQFF. In nucleotides, the CDR3 is TGTGCCAGCAGTTTAGGCGACCACCCACAGTTCTTC.

The V and J genes are TRBV5-1 and TRBJ1-2; no firm D call. The germline V and J ends were trimmed by 4 bases and 0 bases, with 10 bases remaining between them. This CDR3 contains 14 residues. Germline assignment: CDR1 SGHRS and CDR2 YFSETQ. The CDR3: CASSVEPANYGYTF. In DNA form, the CDR3 reads TGCGCCAGCAGCGTAGAGCCTGCTAACTATGGCTACACCTTC. Drawing the rest from reference TRBV5-1 and TRBJ1-2, the complete variable domain is KAGVTQTPRYLIKTRGQQVTLSCSPISGHRSVSWYQQTPGQGLQFLFEYFSETQRNKGNFPGRFSGRQFSNSRSEMNVSTLELGDSALYLCASSVEPANYGYTFGSGTRLTVV.

A few counts support this clonotype. The chain recombines TRBV6-6 with TRBJ2-2, with TRBD1 matching 7 bases. This CDR3 is built from 14 residues. Per the germline V gene, CDR1 is MNHNY and CDR2 is SVGAGI (reference sequence). Trimming took 2 bases from V and 5 from J; bases not matched to a gene: 2. This CDR3 is CASSYETGTGELFF. For the CDR3, the DNA is TGTGCCAGCAGTTACGAGACAGGGACCGGGGAGCTGTTTTTT.

A word on this clonotype: The junction and the germline gene differ at one end; a read error may be behind it. J is TRBJ1-6 and V is TRBV20-1; 8 bases are shared with TRBD1. Germline lookup yields CDR1 DFQATT and CDR2 SNEGSKA (reference sequence). The CDR3 runs 13 residues. The DNA of the CDR3 is TGCAGTGCTAGAGCAGACAGGGGTTCACCCCTCCGCTTT. Translation: CSARADRGSPLRF.

This clonotype appeared many times. This chain joins TRBV10-3 and TRBJ2-1; the D gene could be TRBD1 or TRBD2 (5 bases each). This CDR3 has 15 residues. Germline lookup yields CDR1 ENHRY and CDR2 SYGVKD. The V gene lost 8 bases and the J gene lost 0 bases, with 14 bases spanning the gap. The CDR3 coding sequence is TGTGCCATCCACGGGGCAGGCAACTCCTACAATGAGCAGTTCTTC. It yields the protein CAIHGAGNSYNEQFF.

Turning to this clonotype: Since a much larger clone is just one base distant, this may be a read error. V is TRBV3-1 and J is TRBJ2-2; D is uncertain. CDR1 is LGHDT and CDR2 is YNNKEL in the germline V gene (reference sequence). V lost 1 base to trimming and J lost 3 bases, with 3 bases between them. The CDR3 is 13 amino acids. CDR3: CASSQADTGELFF. The CDR3 DNA follows: TGTGCCAGCAGCCAAGCCGACACCGGGGAGCTGTTTTTT.

This clonotype was counted ten times or more. The chain links TRBV30 to TRBJ2-2; D is possibly TRBD1 or TRBD2 (5 bases each). V lost 0 bases and J lost 4, with 9 bases in between. Germline-derived CDR1 and CDR2 are GTSNPN and SVGIG (reference sequence). The CDR3 is made up of 14 amino acids. CDR3 sequence: CAWSVGPSTGELFF. The CDR3 DNA sequence: TGTGCCTGGAGTGTGGGACCCAGCACCGGGGAGCTGTTTTTT.

This rearrangement joins TRBV6-1 to TRBJ2-1, with 13 bases fitting TRBD2. The CDR3 totals 16 residues. The V and J ends lost 6 bases and 6 bases, in that order; junction bases with no gene match: 8. From germline, CDR1 is MNHNS and CDR2 SASEGT. CDR3 protein: CASRAQGLAGSNEQFF. The CDR3 nucleotides are TGTGCCAGCAGAGCACAGGGACTAGCGGGGTCCAATGAGCAGTTCTTC.

This clonotype was detected a few times. The chain has TRBV15 and TRBJ1-3; 9 nucleotides agree with TRBD1. CDR1 and CDR2 (germline): LNHNV, YYDKDF (reference sequence). This CDR3 spans 17 amino acids. Unmatched junction bases numbered 12, after V lost 1 base and J lost 8 bases. The CDR3 sequence: CATSRAGQGRVRDTIYF. The CDR3, as DNA: TGTGCCACCAGCAGAGCTGGACAGGGGAGGGTGAGAGACACCATATATTTT. Full variable domain (outside the CDR3, taken from reference TRBV15 and TRBJ1-3): DAMVIQNPRYQVTQFGKPVTLSCSQTLNHNVMYWYQQKSSQAPKLLFHYYDKDFNNEADTPDNFQSRRPNTSFCFLDIRSPGLGDTAMYLCATSRAGQGRVRDTIYFGEGSWLTVV.

This clonotype came up many times. The chain links TRBV2 to TRBJ2-1, with 13 positions matching TRBD2. Per the germline V gene, CDR1 is SNHLY and CDR2 is FYNNEI. The ends lost 6 bases at V and 0 bases at J; junction bases unmatched: 5. The CDR3 consists of 17 residues. CDR3 sequence (DNA): TGTGCCAGCAGACTAGCGGGAGGGCGGAGCTCCTACAATGAGCAGTTCTTC. This codes for CASRLAGGRSSYNEQFF.

The rearrangement uses TRBV20-1 and TRBJ2-1; perhaps TRBD2 as D (5 bases). V was shortened by 0 bases and J by 5 bases, with 11 bases between the two germline ends. Germline V gene sequence: CDR1 DFQATT, CDR2 SNEGSKA (reference sequence). The CDR3 length is 14 residues. Written as DNA, the CDR3 is TGCAGTGCTAGAGATCAGCGGACCCACAATGAGCAGTTCTTC. Its protein product is CSARDQRTHNEQFF.

The sample holds many counts of this clonotype. The V and J genes are TRBV29-1 and TRBJ2-3, with TRBD1 matching over 7 bases. Losses at the gene ends were 5 bases for V and 4 bases for J; bases not matched to a gene: 15. This CDR3 comprises 16 residues. Germline-derived CDR1 and CDR2 are SQVTM and ANQGSEA. CDR3 nucleotide sequence: TGCAGCGTTAGGGATACAGGGGAAGAGGGACCAGATACGCAGTATTTT. It translates to CSVRDTGEEGPDTQYF.

This clonotype was observed a few times. The V call is TRBV28, the J call TRBJ2-5, with D tentatively TRBD1 or TRBD2 (5 bases each). The CDR3 runs to 13 residues. V lost 8 bases to trimming and J lost 0 bases, with 10 bases between them. Germline V gene lookup returns CDR1 MDHEN and CDR2 SYDVKM. The CDR3 sequence is CASEGPNQETQYF. The CDR3 DNA sequence: TGTGCCAGCGAGGGACCAAACCAAGAGACCCAGTACTTC.

This chain joins TRBV28 and TRBJ1-2; no clear D gene. Germline V CDR1 and CDR2: MDHEN, SYDVKM. CDR3 length equals 12 residues. The V gene lost 5 bases and the J gene lost 4 bases, with 8 bases spanning the gap. The CDR3 coding sequence is TGTGCCAGCAGTCCAGGTGTCTATGGCTACACCTTC. This translates into CASSPGVYGYTF.

This clonotype showed up many times. The chain combines TRBV28 with TRBJ1-5; 7 nucleotides agree with TRBD1. The trim removed 2 bases at V and 5 bases at J, leaving 6 bases unmatched. Germline assignment: CDR1 MDHEN and CDR2 SYDVKM. The CDR3 covers 15 residues. DNA of the CDR3: TGTGCCAGCAGTTTACAGGAGAGGGGGCATCAGCCCCAGCATTTT. This sequence encodes CASSLQERGHQPQHF.

This clonotype was found a few times. The chain is built from TRBV5-6 and TRBJ2-5; 7 bases map to TRBD1. J was trimmed by 2 bases and V by 5 bases; bases with no gene match: 6. The CDR3 totals 14 residues. Germline loops: CDR1 SGHDT, CDR2 YYEEEE. The CDR3: CASSQSGQQETQYF. The CDR3 DNA sequence: TGTGCCAGCAGTCAGTCGGGACAGCAAGAGACCCAGTACTTC.

This clonotype has only a few counts. The chain joins TRBV5-1 to TRBJ2-5, with 8 bases that match TRBD1. Germline V gives CDR1 SGHRS, CDR2 YFSETQ. V trimming: 0 bases; J trimming: 5 bases; junction bases outside the gene matches: 6. The CDR3 extends over 15 amino acids. The DNA for the CDR3 is TGCGCCAGCAGCTTGGAGGCGACAGGGGCGGAGACCCAGTACTTC. Translation gives CASSLEATGAETQYF. The full variable domain, its missing parts supplied by reference TRBV5-1 and TRBJ2-5, is KAGVTQTPRYLIKTRGQQVTLSCSPISGHRSVSWYQQTPGQGLQFLFEYFSETQRNKGNFPGRFSGRQFSNSRSEMNVSTLELGDSALYLCASSLEATGAETQYFGPGTRLLVL.